This TCR beta chain was profiled in a study of T-cell reconstitution after alpha-beta-depleted transplantation in children. Study outcomes and limitations: T cells produced anew were the main source of T-cell counts and diversity one year after transplant. Alpha-beta T cells about two months after transplant reportedly derived from several hundred expanded graft clones. Surviving recipient cells, namely T cells and thymic progenitors, were the source of high day-60 TCRbeta diversity in some patients.

Worth noting for this clonotype: Its specificity is not known.

TCRbeta library preparation incorporated unique molecular identifiers. TCRdb ran MiXCR on the PCR reads and lists one entry per CDR3 protein. The repertoire holds 700,000 to 950,000 distinct CDR3 sequences, with approximately 15% as singletons. The germline V gene encodes CDR1 KGHSH and CDR2 LQKENI. This CDR3 region has 18 residues. V lost 3 bases, J lost 6 bases, and 17 bases stayed unmatched. Sample: PBMCs, mostly from graft donor cells, taken 360 days after TCRalphabeta/CD19-depleted stem cell transplant. The TCR originated in a male patient under 18 who had a stem cell transplant for acute lymphoblastic leukemia, so the T cells may come from the graft donor. J is TRBJ1-5 and V is TRBV18; the match to TRBD1 covers 7 bases. For the CDR3, the DNA is TGTGCCAGCTCACCCCAACAGGGGTGGTTGGGCAATAGTCAGCCCCAGCATTTT. Amino acids: CASSPQQGWLGNSQPQHF.